This section outlines one T cell receptor (beta chain) sequence together with its context. Its binding antigen is unknown. No base qualities exist here, and no much larger clone lies one base off it. The data were obtained in a study of blood T cell repertoires in COVID-19 (dated by TCRdb to about 2020). With respect to the entire study: Samples covering the acute and convalescent phases of COVID-19 were provided by collaborators in the United States, Italy and Spain. The sample metadata nearly always contained a de-identified subject ID, COVID-19 status, age in years and sex. Deeply sampled blood TCRbeta repertoires from subjects exposed to, actively infected with, or recovered from COVID-19 were included in the dataset. The repertoires were made available in a free public database intended to serve as a resource for research on the immune response to SARS-CoV-2. The samples were drawn from two sources: the first 160 participants of the ongoing ImmuneRACE study, and 1,200 or so subjects contributed by 6 global collaborators. The prospective study material was composed of cDNA or gDNA derived from T cells, B-cell-depleted T cells, or PBMCs. HLA class I and class II types, where available, came from metadata supplied by the sample provider rather than from assay-based typing. Overall study outcomes, separate from this receptor: The amount of clinical and demographic metadata varied by source and participant and was provided uncurated.

V lost 3 bases and J lost 6 bases; the stretch between them is 14 bases long. The CDR3 goes from the cysteine to the phenylalanine over 14 residues. The retained sequence is limited to the CDR3, 42 bases, with the frame set at the first base. The CDR1 and CDR2 encoded by the germline V gene (reference sequence) are GTSNPN and SVGIG. Participants in the prospective study were enrolled through a virtual design, were aged roughly 18 to 100 years, and lived in 24 United States geographic areas. In the prospective study, participants were assigned to cohorts based on the clinical history participants reported in a screening survey and a study questionnaire. ImmuneRACE Cohort 3 recovered participants were defined by two consecutive negative NP/OP PCR tests, healthcare professional clearance, or symptom resolution. In the prospective study, whole blood, serum and a nasopharyngeal or oropharyngeal swab were collected from each participant by mobile phlebotomists. Participants in the prospective study had the option to provide additional blood draws and questionnaires over an approximately 2-month period. Blood samples from the prospective study were shipped frozen or at room temperature prior to DNA extraction.

TCRbeta CDR3 regions were amplified from genomic DNA using the immunoSEQ Assay, a bias-controlled multiplex PCR. The authors processed their data as follows. Nucleated cell counts per sample were estimated from amplification of reference gene primers within the assay. To quantify the absolute abundance of each unique TCRbeta CDR3 rearrangement, sequence reads were collapsed and filtered. For each sample, productive Simpson clonality was calculated as the square root of Simpson's diversity index across productive rearrangements. In its TCRdb copy, this immuneACCESS table keeps in-frame sequences only and misses some clones. Where compared with another copy, unresolved V genes explain less than half of these, and the others have no known cause. The V and J calls and clone size come from that table; D and trimming were worked out from the DNA. The sample table shows around 300,000 clones, and about 90% are seen once. The ten largest clones represent approximately 5% of the sample.

The chain employs TRBV30 and TRBJ1-4, with the D gene not confidently named. Source material: PBMCs or T cells enriched from blood (not recorded which). The sequence was collected from a woman aged 25-40 years who had recovered from COVID-19. The CDR3 reads as follows: CAWSGVVMDEKLFF. The bases are TGTGCCTGGAGCGGGGTAGTGATGGATGAAAAACTGTTTTTT.